The rows below give T cell receptor beta chains drawn from one sample of a study of T cells in Graves' hyperthyroidism and ophthalmopathy. TCRdb recomputed calls from the multiplex PCR reads with MiXCR, one row per CDR3 protein. The sample comprises a few hundred thousand distinct CDR3 sequences, about 15% of which are singletons, and over 25% rests with the top ten. The specimen was blood. These receptors all stem from a woman in her twenties or thirties with Graves' hyperthyroidism. CDR3s leave out the opening cysteine and the closing phenylalanine or tryptophan.

V,J,CDR3
TRBV28,TRBJ2-5,ASSLVNQETQY
TRBV4-1,TRBJ2-7,ASSRGQGNWEQY
TRBV7-9,TRBJ1-2,ASSPGTGTGINYGYT
TRBV4-1,TRBJ2-7,ASSQDLTGRAYEQY
TRBV29-1,TRBJ2-6,SVEDLAGGAGANVLT
TRBV5-1,TRBJ1-5,ASSLGAEGQSNQPQH
TRBV2,TRBJ1-2,ASSELYGGYT
TRBV28,TRBJ1-1,ASRMTVNTEAF
TRBV11-2,TRBJ2-1,ASSIPGQGPPYNEQF
TRBV7-9,TRBJ2-1,ASSPFGPGGNNEQF
TRBV14,TRBJ2-5,ASSRLAQETQH
TRBV6-1,TRBJ2-7,ASSERQGPIYEQY
TRBV18,TRBJ2-1,ASSPRLADNEQF
TRBV5-1,TRBJ2-5,ASSLGTSGNQETQY
TRBV19,TRBJ2-1,ASSITAVFYNEQF
TRBV19,TRBJ2-3,ASSMPSGRAGHTGDTQY
TRBV2,TRBJ1-2,ASSESRLGYGYT
TRBV11-2,TRBJ2-1,ASSLAVQQF
TRBV10-3,TRBJ1-5,AISESMQGDQPQH
TRBV5-1,TRBJ2-7,ASSPDRGWSEQY
TRBV9,TRBJ2-2,ASSVAIIDGGGYTGELF
TRBV11-3,TRBJ2-1,ASSLGSSGYYNEQF
TRBV7-9,TRBJ2-3,ASSLEAGGDTQY
TRBV7-2,TRBJ1-4,ASSLGVDEKLF
TRBV28,TRBJ2-1,ASSLATTTGRSSYNEQF
TRBV28,TRBJ2-1,ASSLWASGSWSYNEQF
TRBV5-1,TRBJ2-7,ASSLAEKFGTRQY
TRBV18,TRBJ2-4,ASSYTVGVGNIQY
TRBV5-6,TRBJ2-7,ASSFGGLAGSSYEQY